These 32 T cell receptor beta chains originate from one sample sequenced in a study of T cells after posttransplantation cyclophosphamide. Treatment was busulfan-fludarabine conditioning, a marrow graft, and cyclophosphamide on days +3 and +4. Sequenced by immunoSEQ multiplex PCR; TCRdb stores in-frame clones only, minus some. The sample has over 7,000 clones, around 82% seen once. Sequenced here: CD4+ T cells sorted from blood, sampled more than 950 days after allogeneic stem cell transplant with posttransplant cyclophosphamide. The source is a female patient between 40 and 55 years old who received an allogeneic stem cell transplant from a related donor, was CMV-positive, and had no GVHD. The T cells may come from the graft donor.

The chain links TRBV2 to TRBJ2-6; D may be TRBD1 (5 bases). CDR1 is SNHLY and CDR2 is FYNNEI in the germline V gene. The CDR3 runs to 15 residues. Trimming removed 6 bases at V and 4 bases at J, with 13 bases between. The CDR3 here is CASRPQGAGANVLTF. The CDR3 nucleotides read TGTGCCAGCAGACCCCAGGGTGCCGGGGCCAACGTCCTGACTTTC.

This chain uses TRBV18 with TRBJ1-1; D possibly corresponds to TRBD1 (6 bases). The CDR3 length is 13 residues. The ends were cut back, 3 bases at V and 4 bases at J, with 9 bases in the middle. Germline CDR1 reads KGHSH; CDR2 reads LQKENI. The CDR3: CASSPRGGTEAFF. The CDR3 DNA sequence: TGTGCCAGCTCACCCAGGGGCGGCACTGAAGCTTTCTTT.

V usage is TRBV28 and J usage is TRBJ2-3; TRBD2 matches at 11 bases. The germline V gene has CDR1 MDHEN and CDR2 SYDVKM. CDR3 size: 14 residues. Trimming cost V 8 bases and J 5 bases; bases outside gene matches: 6. The CDR3 DNA reads as TGTGCCAGCCGATCTAGCGGGGGGAAAGATACGCAGTATTTT. Translated: CASRSSGGKDTQYF. The whole variable domain, filled in from reference TRBV28 and TRBJ2-3, reads DVKVTQSSRYLVKRTGEKVFLECVQDMDHENMFWYRQDPGLGLRLIYFSYDVKMKEKGDIPEGYSVSREKKERFSLILESASTNQTSMYLCASRSSGGKDTQYFGPGTRLTVL.

The rearrangement joins TRBV19 to TRBJ2-3, with a tentative D call TRBD1 (5 bases). Germline CDR1 and CDR2: LNHDA and SQIVND (reference sequence). This CDR3 contains 14 residues. V shed 1 base and J shed 3 bases, with 8 bases lying between them. CDR3 residues: CASSIGSGTDTQYF. DNA of the CDR3: TGTGCCAGTAGTATAGGGTCAGGGACAGATACGCAGTATTTT.

This chain connects TRBV14 to TRBJ2-1; a weak D match, TRBD2 (5 bases). This CDR3 comprises 13 residues. Germline V gene lookup returns CDR1 SGHDN and CDR2 FVKESK. V was cut by 4 bases and J by 4 bases, with 8 bases left in between. CDR3 sequence reads: CASSPDLYNEQFF. The CDR3 DNA follows: TGTGCCAGCAGCCCGGACTTGTACAATGAGCAGTTCTTC.

V and J are TRBV11-2 and TRBJ2-5; 12 bases are a match to TRBD1. Per the germline V gene, CDR1 is SGHAT and CDR2 is FQNNGV. Trimming at V came to 3 bases and at J to 4 bases, leaving 3 bases not matched to a gene. The CDR3 totals 15 residues. The CDR3 DNA sequence: TGTGCCAGCAGCTTTCCGGGACAGGGGGCAGAGACCCAGTACTTC. This sequence encodes CASSFPGQGAETQYF.

The genes are TRBV30 and TRBJ1-1, with D uncertain. The V gene's germline CDR1 is GTSNPN and CDR2 SVGIG (reference sequence). V dropped 2 bases and J dropped 1 base, with 11 bases sitting between them. This CDR3 spans 14 amino acids. This chain's CDR3 is CAWSNTAENTEAFF. The DNA for the CDR3 is TGTGCCTGGAGTAATACAGCCGAGAACACTGAAGCTTTCTTT.

The rearrangement joins TRBV19 to TRBJ1-2, with D perhaps matching TRBD1 (5 bases). The germline V gene encodes CDR1 LNHDA and CDR2 SQIVND (reference sequence). Trimming pared 2 bases from V and 3 bases from J, leaving 10 bases between. The CDR3 loop spans 14 amino acids. The CDR3 loop reads CASSIYGGDYGYTF. For the CDR3, the DNA is TGTGCCAGTAGTATATACGGGGGGGACTATGGCTACACCTTC.

The chain links TRBV9 to TRBJ2-7, with D maybe TRBD1 (5 bases). Per germline, CDR1 SGDLS and CDR2 YYNGEE. The CDR3 runs 14 residues. Trimming took off 3 bases at V and 0 bases at J, with 10 bases between the two ends. CDR3 in amino acids: CASSAHRSSYEQYF. The CDR3, as DNA: TGTGCCAGCAGCGCCCACAGGAGCTCCTACGAGCAGTACTTC.

The V and J genes are TRBV5-1 and TRBJ2-1, with 13 nucleotides matching TRBD2. Germline lookup yields CDR1 SGHRS and CDR2 YFSETQ. The CDR3 covers 17 residues. V lost 3 bases and J lost 8; bases outside the gene matches: 11. CDR3 DNA sequence: TGCGCCAGCAGCTCGTTTCCACTAGCGGGGGGGCGGGATGAGCAGTTCTTC. It is translated as CASSSFPLAGGRDEQFF.

This chain links TRBV4-2 with TRBJ2-5, with 9 bases identical to TRBD1. The J call may be wrong; the DNA end is better matched by TRBJ2-7. The germline gives CDR1 LGHNA, CDR2 YNFKEQ. The CDR3 sequence is 14 residues long. The CDR3 loop is CASSRRDREHEQYF. Written as DNA, the CDR3 is TGTGCCAGCAGCCGACGGGACAGGGAACACGAGCAGTACTTC.

This clone was seen a handful of times. The gene calls are TRBV13 and TRBJ1-1; 7 nucleotides match TRBD1. Germline CDR1 and CDR2: PRHDT and FYEKMQ (reference sequence). The CDR3 extends over 14 amino acids. The ends lost 5 bases at V and 0 bases at J; junction bases unmatched: 3. DNA of the CDR3: TGTGCCAGCAGCCATGGACAGGTGAACACTGAAGCTTTCTTT. Translating gives CASSHGQVNTEAFF.

The chain is built from TRBV7-9 and TRBJ2-3; D is possibly TRBD1 (5 bases). CDR1 and CDR2 from the germline V gene are SEHNR and FQNEAQ (reference sequence). The V and J ends lost 5 bases and 4 bases respectively, with 10 bases between them. CDR3 size: 13 residues. CDR3 DNA sequence: TGTGCCAGCAGCCCCAAGGGGCCAGATACGCAGTATTTT. Its translation: CASSPKGPDTQYF.

This clone was counted between two and nine times. V gene TRBV19 combines with J gene TRBJ2-7; 10 bases are shared with TRBD2. Germline trimming cut 4 bases from V and 0 bases from J; bases unmatched to any gene: 6. The CDR3 totals 16 residues. Germline V CDR1 and CDR2: LNHDA, SQIVND (reference sequence). CDR3 in amino acids: CASSTISGGSSYEQYF. CDR3 sequence (DNA): TGTGCCAGTAGTACCATTAGCGGGGGGAGCTCCTACGAGCAGTACTTC.

Turning to this clone: The junction departs from the called germline gene at one end, perhaps through a read error. Distinct nucleotide sequences in the sample also encode this CDR3. The J gene is TRBJ1-6, the V gene TRBV19; D is perhaps TRBD1 (5 bases). The CDR3 contains 14 residues. The germline gives CDR1 LNHDA, CDR2 SQIVND (reference sequence). The CDR3 is CASSQTGGNSPLHF. CDR3 nucleotides: TGTGCCAGTAGTCAAACGGGGGGTAATTCCCCCCTCCACTTT.

The CDR3 sequence is CASSSGGTGPYEQYF. CDR3 nucleotide sequence: TGTGCCAGCAGTTCAGGCGGGACAGGTCCCTACGAGCAGTACTTC. The genes are TRBV6-6 and TRBJ2-7; 8 nucleotides align to TRBD1. The CDR3 consists of 15 residues. With V trimmed by 4 bases and J by 2 bases, 7 bases remained unmatched. Germline CDR1 reads MNHNY; CDR2 reads SVGAGI (reference sequence).

This clone has only a few counts. The chain combines TRBV4-2 with TRBJ2-5; D is uncertain. V lost 6 bases and J 4 bases, leaving 18 bases between the germline ends. In germline, CDR1 is LGHNA, CDR2 YNFKEQ. There are 15 residues in the CDR3. In DNA, the CDR3 is TGTGCCAGCAGTCAAACTCGAAGAGTGATAGAGACCCAGTACTTC. It is translated as CASSQTRRVIETQYF.

The chain couples TRBV10-3 to TRBJ1-1; D is possibly TRBD1 (6 bases). Trimming pared 0 bases from V and 1 base from J, leaving 12 bases between. This CDR3 comprises 16 residues. The germline V gene has CDR1 ENHRY and CDR2 SYGVKD. This CDR3 reads CAISESSGATNTEAFF. The CDR3 DNA sequence: TGTGCCATCAGTGAGTCGTCAGGGGCCACGAACACTGAAGCTTTCTTT.

The V and J genes are TRBV6-1 and TRBJ2-5; TRBD2 matches at 7 bases. J lost 5 bases, V lost 7 bases, and 13 bases had no gene match. Germline assignment: CDR1 MNHNS and CDR2 SASEGT. The CDR3 runs 15 residues. CDR3 DNA: TGTGCCAGCAATCCGGGGGGACGGGTCCGGGAGACCCAGTACTTC. It codes for CASNPGGRVRETQYF.

The chain recombines TRBV28 with TRBJ2-4; weak D call: TRBD1 (5 bases). CDR1 and CDR2 (germline): MDHEN, SYDVKM. Trimming left V 3 bases short and J 7 bases short, with 13 bases between. The CDR3 runs to 14 residues. CDR3 nucleotide sequence: TGTGCCAGCAGTTTTCGGCCACAGGAGAACATTCAGTACTTC. The encoded protein is CASSFRPQENIQYF.

The rearrangement uses TRBV19 and TRBJ2-7; 8 nucleotides agree with TRBD2. V gave up 6 bases and J gave up 0 bases; unmatched junction bases: 4. Looked up from germline, CDR1 is LNHDA and CDR2 is SQIVND (reference sequence). This CDR3 is built from 14 residues. CDR3 sequence: CASSERGSSYEQYF. DNA for the CDR3: TGTGCCAGTAGCGAGCGGGGGAGCTCCTACGAGCAGTACTTC.

V is TRBV4-2 and J is TRBJ2-2; 7 bases are a match to TRBD2. With V trimmed by 4 bases and J by 6 bases, 8 bases remained unmatched. The CDR3 is made up of 15 amino acids. CDR1 is LGHNA, CDR2 YNFKEQ, per germline. The chain's CDR3 is CASSRLGGEAGELFF. DNA for the CDR3: TGTGCCAGCAGCCGTCTGGGGGGGGAGGCCGGGGAGCTGTTTTTT.

This clone was detected once. The chain uses TRBV7-6 and TRBJ2-7; weak D call: TRBD2 (6 bases). The CDR3 length is 14 residues. V was clipped by 5 bases and J by 5 bases, with 16 bases between them. Per germline, CDR1 SGHVS and CDR2 FNYEAQ. DNA for the CDR3: TGTGCCAGCAGCCCACACCAGACTAGTGACGAGCAGTACTTC. Residues: CASSPHQTSDEQYF.

CDR3 region: CAISDRTGGAYEQYF. The DNA of the CDR3 is TGTGCCATCAGTGATCGGACAGGGGGTGCCTACGAGCAGTACTTC. The V call is TRBV10-3, the J call TRBJ2-7; 10 bases line up with TRBD1. The CDR3 is made up of 15 amino acids. Germline V lookup: CDR1 ENHRY, CDR2 SYGVKD. V gave up 3 bases and J gave up 2 bases; unmatched junction bases: 4.

V gene TRBV27 combines with J gene TRBJ2-1; a possible D gene is TRBD2 (6 bases). The V gene lost 3 bases and the J gene lost 7 bases, with 37 bases spanning the gap. CDR3 length: 22 residues. From germline, CDR1 is MNHEY and CDR2 SMNVEV (reference sequence). The CDR3 DNA follows: TGTGCCAGCAGTTTGGCCTATTGGAGGGCGGGGCTCGGGGGTGAGGTCATTAATGAGCAGTTCTTC. Its translation is CASSLAYWRAGLGGEVINEQFF.

The rearrangement uses TRBV15 and TRBJ1-1; no firm D call. CDR3 length equals 13 residues. Trimming removed 5 bases at V and 1 base at J, with 8 bases between. Germline-derived CDR1 and CDR2 are LNHNV and YYDKDF (reference sequence). The CDR3, as DNA: TGTGCCACCAGCTATACAAGGAACACTGAAGCTTTCTTT. Protein product: CATSYTRNTEAFF.

The chain couples TRBV9 to TRBJ2-7; 8 bases line up with TRBD2. The CDR3 has 17 residues. After removal of 0 bases from V and 7 bases from J, the junction contained 15 bases not matched to a gene. Germline V CDR1 and CDR2: SGDLS, YYNGEE. CDR3 sequence (DNA): TGTGCCAGCAGCGTAGATCCCAATAGCGGGATATTACGGGAGCAGTACTTC. Its protein product is CASSVDPNSGILREQYF.

The chain uses TRBV10-1 and TRBJ1-4; possibly TRBD1 for D (5 bases). This CDR3 has 14 residues. V gave up 6 bases and J gave up 3 bases, with 11 bases separating them. The germline V gene encodes CDR1 WNHNN and CDR2 SYGVQD (reference sequence). CDR3 DNA sequence: TGCGCCAGCAGGGGGGGAGAGTCTAATGAAAAACTGTTTTTT. It codes for CASRGGESNEKLFF.

This rearrangement joins TRBV5-6 to TRBJ2-3, with D possibly TRBD1 on 6 matching bases. The CDR3 length is 12 residues. Germline V gives CDR1 SGHDT, CDR2 YYEEEE. Trimming left V 4 bases short and J 7 bases short, with 10 bases between. The CDR3 is CASSPTGYTQYF. The DNA of the CDR3 is TGTGCCAGCAGCCCGACAGGCTATACGCAGTATTTT.

The chain links TRBV4-1 to TRBJ1-2; 9 positions match TRBD1. With 4 bases clipped from V and 8 bases from J, the junction kept 8 bases outside the gene matches. CDR1 and CDR2 from the germline V gene are MGHRA and YSYEKL. This CDR3 has 14 amino acids. The CDR3 nucleotides read TGCGCCAGCAGCCCCCCGGGGACAGGGTACGGCTACACCTTC. The encoded protein is CASSPPGTGYGYTF.

This clone has a single count. The chain joins TRBV7-2 to TRBJ1-4; D is possibly TRBD1 (6 bases). Germline V gene lookup returns CDR1 SGHTA and CDR2 FQGNSA. The CDR3 has 14 amino acids. The ends were cut back, 5 bases at V and 10 bases at J, with 17 bases in the middle. The CDR3 nucleotides read TGTGCCAGCAGCCTACAGGGAGGGCAAGGAAAACTGTTTTTT. Translation: CASSLQGGQGKLFF.

CDR3 DNA: TGTGCCAGCAGTGAATATGCGGGCGGGGGGGCTTCCGGGGAGCTGTTTTTT. Translating gives CASSEYAGGGASGELFF. The V and J genes are TRBV25-1 and TRBJ2-2; the match to TRBD2 covers 9 bases. This CDR3 has 17 residues. J gave up 6 bases and V 0 bases, and 8 bases lay outside the gene matches. The V gene's germline CDR1 is MGHDK and CDR2 SYGVNS.